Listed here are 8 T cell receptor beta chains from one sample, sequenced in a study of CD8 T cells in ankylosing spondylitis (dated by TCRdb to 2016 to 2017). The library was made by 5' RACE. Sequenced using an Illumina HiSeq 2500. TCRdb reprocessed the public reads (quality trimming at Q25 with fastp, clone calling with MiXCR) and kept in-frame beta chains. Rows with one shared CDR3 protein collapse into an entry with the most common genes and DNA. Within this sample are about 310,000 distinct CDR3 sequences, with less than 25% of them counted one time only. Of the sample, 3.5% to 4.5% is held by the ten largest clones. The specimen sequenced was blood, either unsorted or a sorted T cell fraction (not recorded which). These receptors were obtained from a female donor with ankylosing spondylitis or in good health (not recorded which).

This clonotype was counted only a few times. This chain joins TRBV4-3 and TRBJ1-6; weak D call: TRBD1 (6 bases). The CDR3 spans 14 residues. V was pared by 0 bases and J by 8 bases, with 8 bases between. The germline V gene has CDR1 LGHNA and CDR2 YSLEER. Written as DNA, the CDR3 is TGCGCCAGCAGCCAAGAGGGGGCAGATTCACCCCTCCACTTT. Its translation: CASSQEGADSPLHF.

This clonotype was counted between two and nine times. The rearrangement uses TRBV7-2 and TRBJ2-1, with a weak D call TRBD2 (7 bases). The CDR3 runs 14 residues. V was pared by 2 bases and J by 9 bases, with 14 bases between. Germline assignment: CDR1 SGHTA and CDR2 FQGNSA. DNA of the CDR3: TGTGCCAGCAGCTTACGGTATGCGGGGGCTGAGCAGTTCTTC. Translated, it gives CASSLRYAGAEQFF.

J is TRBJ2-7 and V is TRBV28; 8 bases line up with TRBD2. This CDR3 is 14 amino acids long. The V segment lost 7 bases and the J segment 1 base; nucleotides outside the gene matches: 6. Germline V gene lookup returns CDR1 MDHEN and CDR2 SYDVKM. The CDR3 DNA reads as TGTGCCAGCACCGGGGTAGCGGGGTCCTACGAGCAGTACTTC. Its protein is CASTGVAGSYEQYF.

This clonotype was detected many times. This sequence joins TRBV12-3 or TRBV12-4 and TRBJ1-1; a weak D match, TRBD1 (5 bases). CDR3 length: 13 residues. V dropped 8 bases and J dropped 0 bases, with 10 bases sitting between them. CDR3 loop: CASRGPMNTEAFF. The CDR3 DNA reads TGTGCCAGCCGGGGACCAATGAACACTGAAGCTTTCTTT.

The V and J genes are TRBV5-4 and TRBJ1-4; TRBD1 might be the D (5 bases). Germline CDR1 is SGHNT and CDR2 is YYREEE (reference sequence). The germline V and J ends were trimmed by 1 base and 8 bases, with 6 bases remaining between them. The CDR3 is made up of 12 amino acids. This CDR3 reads CASSLKGEKLFF. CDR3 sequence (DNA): TGTGCCAGCAGCTTGAAGGGGGAAAAACTGTTTTTT.

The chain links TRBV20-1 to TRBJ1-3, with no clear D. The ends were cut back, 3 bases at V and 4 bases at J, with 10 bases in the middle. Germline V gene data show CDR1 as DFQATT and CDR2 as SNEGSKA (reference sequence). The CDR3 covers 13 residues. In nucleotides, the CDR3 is TGCAGTGCTAGGGGAGCGACAGGAAACACCATATATTTT. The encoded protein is CSARGATGNTIYF.

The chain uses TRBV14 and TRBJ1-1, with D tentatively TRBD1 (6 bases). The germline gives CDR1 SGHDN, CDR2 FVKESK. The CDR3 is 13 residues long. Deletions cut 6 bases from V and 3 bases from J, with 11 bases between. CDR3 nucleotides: TGTGCCAGCAGTCTGACAGGTCACACTGAAGCTTTCTTT. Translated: CASSLTGHTEAFF.

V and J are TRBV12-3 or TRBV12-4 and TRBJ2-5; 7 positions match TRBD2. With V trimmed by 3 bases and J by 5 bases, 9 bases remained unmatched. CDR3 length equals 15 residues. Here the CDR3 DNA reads TGTGCCAGCAGTTTGGGTCGCGGGAGTGAGGAGACCCAGTACTTC. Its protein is CASSLGRGSEETQYF.